Listed here are 2 T cell receptor beta chains from one sample, sequenced in a study of blood T cell repertoires in COVID-19. The table came from immunoSEQ multiplex PCR; TCRdb's copy has only in-frame clones and leaves some out. The sample consists of 200,000 to 250,000 clones, 88% of them appearing once. Sequencing was carried out using peripheral blood. The source is a woman aged 55-69 years with acute or convalescent COVID-19.

The V and J genes are TRBV27 and TRBJ1-5; D may be TRBD1 (5 bases). From germline, CDR1 is MNHEY and CDR2 SMNVEV (reference sequence). This CDR3 is built from 16 residues. Trimming removed 6 bases from V and 0 bases from J, with 15 bases in between. The CDR3 region is CASSPLQGYSNQPQHF. In DNA, the CDR3 is TGTGCCAGCAGCCCCCTCCAGGGATATAGCAATCAGCCCCAGCATTTT.

The chain carries TRBV18 and TRBJ1-3; D unclear. The CDR3 sequence is 15 residues long. From germline, CDR1 is KGHSH and CDR2 LQKENI. V lost 0 bases and J lost 0, with 6 bases in between. The CDR3 coding sequence is TGTGCCAGCTCACCACCGGGGAGCTCTGGAAACACCATATATTTT. Residues: CASSPPGSSGNTIYF.